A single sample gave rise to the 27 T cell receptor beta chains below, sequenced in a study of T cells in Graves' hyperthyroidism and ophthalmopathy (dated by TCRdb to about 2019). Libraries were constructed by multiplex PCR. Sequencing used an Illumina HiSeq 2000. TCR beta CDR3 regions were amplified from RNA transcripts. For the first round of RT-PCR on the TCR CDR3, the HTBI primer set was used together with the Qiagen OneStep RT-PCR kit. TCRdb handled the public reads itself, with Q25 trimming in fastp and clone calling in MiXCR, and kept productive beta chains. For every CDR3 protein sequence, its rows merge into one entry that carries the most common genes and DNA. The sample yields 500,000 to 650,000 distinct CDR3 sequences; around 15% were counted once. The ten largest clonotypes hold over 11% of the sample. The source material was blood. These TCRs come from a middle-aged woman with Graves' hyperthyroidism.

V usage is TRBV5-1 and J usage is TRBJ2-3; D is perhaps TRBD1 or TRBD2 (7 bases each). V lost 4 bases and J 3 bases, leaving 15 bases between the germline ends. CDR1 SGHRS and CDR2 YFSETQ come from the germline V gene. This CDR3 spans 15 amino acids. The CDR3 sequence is CASSEGGDRTDTQYF. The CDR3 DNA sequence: TGCGCCAGCAGCGAAGGGGGGGACAGAACAGATACGCAGTATTTT. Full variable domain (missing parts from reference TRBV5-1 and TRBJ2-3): KAGVTQTPRYLIKTRGQQVTLSCSPISGHRSVSWYQQTPGQGLQFLFEYFSETQRNKGNFPGRFSGRQFSNSRSEMNVSTLELGDSALYLCASSEGGDRTDTQYFGPGTRLTVL.

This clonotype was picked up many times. The CDR3 DNA is TGTGCCAGCAGTTTCACAGGGGACAATGAGCAGTTCTTC. It codes for CASSFTGDNEQFF. This chain connects TRBV12-3 or TRBV12-4 to TRBJ2-1; the match to TRBD1 covers 7 bases. This CDR3 comprises 13 residues. The trim removed 3 bases at V and 5 bases at J, leaving 1 base unmatched.

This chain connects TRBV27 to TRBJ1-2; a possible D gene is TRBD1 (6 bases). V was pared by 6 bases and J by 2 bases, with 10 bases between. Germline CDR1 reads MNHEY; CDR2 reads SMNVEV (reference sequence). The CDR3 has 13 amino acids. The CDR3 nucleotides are TGTGCCAGCAGCAACAGGGAGAACTATGGCTACACCTTC. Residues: CASSNRENYGYTF.

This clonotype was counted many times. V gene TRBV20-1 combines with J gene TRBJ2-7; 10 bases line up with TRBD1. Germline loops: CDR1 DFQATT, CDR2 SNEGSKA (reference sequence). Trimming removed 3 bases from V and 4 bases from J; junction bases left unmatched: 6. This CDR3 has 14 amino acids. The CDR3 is CSASPGTGEYEQYF. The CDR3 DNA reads TGCAGTGCTAGCCCCGGGACAGGGGAATACGAGCAGTACTTC.

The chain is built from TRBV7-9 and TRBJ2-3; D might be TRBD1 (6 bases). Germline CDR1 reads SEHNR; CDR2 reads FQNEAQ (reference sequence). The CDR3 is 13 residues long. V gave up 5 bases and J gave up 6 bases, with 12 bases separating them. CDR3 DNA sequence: TGTGCCAGCAGCCCCCGGGACATTGATACGCAGTATTTT. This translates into CASSPRDIDTQYF. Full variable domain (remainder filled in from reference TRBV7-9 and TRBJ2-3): DTGVSQNPRHKITKRGQNVTFRCDPISEHNRLYWYRQTLGQGPEFLTYFQNEAQLEKSRLLSDRFSAERPKGSFSTLEIQRTEQGDSAMYLCASSPRDIDTQYFGPGTRLTVL.

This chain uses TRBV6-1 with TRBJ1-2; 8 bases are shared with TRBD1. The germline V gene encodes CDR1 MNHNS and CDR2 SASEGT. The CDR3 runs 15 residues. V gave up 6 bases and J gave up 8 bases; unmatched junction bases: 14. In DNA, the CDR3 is TGTGCCAGCAGCGGGACCGGGACAGGTTCTTTCGGCTACACCTTC. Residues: CASSGTGTGSFGYTF.

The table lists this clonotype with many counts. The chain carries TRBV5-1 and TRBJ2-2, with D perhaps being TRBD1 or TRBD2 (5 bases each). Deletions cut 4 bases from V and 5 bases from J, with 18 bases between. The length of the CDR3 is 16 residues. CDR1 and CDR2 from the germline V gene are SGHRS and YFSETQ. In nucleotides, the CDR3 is TGCGCCAGCAGCCTGCAGGGAGATCTGATGACCGGGGAGCTGTTTTTT. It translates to CASSLQGDLMTGELFF.

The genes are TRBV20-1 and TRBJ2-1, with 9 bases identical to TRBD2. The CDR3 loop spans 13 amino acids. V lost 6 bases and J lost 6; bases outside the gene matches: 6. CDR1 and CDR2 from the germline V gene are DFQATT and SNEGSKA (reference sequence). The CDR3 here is CSAAGTSLNEQFF. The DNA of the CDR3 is TGCAGTGCGGCCGGGACTAGCCTCAATGAGCAGTTCTTC.

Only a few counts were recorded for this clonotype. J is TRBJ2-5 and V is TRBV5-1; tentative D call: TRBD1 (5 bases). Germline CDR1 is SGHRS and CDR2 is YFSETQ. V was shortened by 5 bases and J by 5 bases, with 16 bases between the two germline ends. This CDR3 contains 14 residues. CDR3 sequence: CASSNTQGQETQYF. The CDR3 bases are TGCGCCAGCAGTAATACTCAGGGTCAGGAGACCCAGTACTTC.

The CDR3 DNA reads TGTGCCTGGAGCTCGACCTCTGGCGCAGATACGCAGTATTTT. It encodes CAWSSTSGADTQYF. The chain combines TRBV30 with TRBJ2-3; D is undetermined. This CDR3 comprises 14 residues. Trimming took 3 bases from V and 4 from J, leaving 14 bases between them. CDR1 is GTSNPN and CDR2 is SVGIG in the germline V gene (reference sequence).

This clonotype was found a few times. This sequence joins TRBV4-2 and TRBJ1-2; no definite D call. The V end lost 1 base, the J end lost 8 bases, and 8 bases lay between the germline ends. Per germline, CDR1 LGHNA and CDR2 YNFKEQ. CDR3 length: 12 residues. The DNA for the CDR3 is TGTGCCAGCAGCCAAGGGCCTGAGGGCTACACCTTC. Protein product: CASSQGPEGYTF.

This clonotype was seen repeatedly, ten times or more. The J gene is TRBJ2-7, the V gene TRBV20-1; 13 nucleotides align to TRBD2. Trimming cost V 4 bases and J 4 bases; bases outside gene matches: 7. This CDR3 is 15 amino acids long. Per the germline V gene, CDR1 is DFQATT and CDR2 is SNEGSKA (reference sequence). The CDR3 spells CSANPGTSGTYEQYF. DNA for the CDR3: TGCAGTGCTAACCCCGGGACTAGCGGGACTTACGAGCAGTACTTC.

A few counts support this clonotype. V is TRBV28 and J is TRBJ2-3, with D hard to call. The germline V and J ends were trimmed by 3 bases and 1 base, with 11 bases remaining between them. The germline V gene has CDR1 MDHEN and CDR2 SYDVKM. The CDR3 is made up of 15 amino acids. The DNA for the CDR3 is TGTGCCAGCAGTTTGCCCCTAAGCGGCACAGATACGCAGTATTTT. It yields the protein CASSLPLSGTDTQYF. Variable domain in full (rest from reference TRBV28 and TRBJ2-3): DVKVTQSSRYLVKRTGEKVFLECVQDMDHENMFWYRQDPGLGLRLIYFSYDVKMKEKGDIPEGYSVSREKKERFSLILESASTNQTSMYLCASSLPLSGTDTQYFGPGTRLTVL.

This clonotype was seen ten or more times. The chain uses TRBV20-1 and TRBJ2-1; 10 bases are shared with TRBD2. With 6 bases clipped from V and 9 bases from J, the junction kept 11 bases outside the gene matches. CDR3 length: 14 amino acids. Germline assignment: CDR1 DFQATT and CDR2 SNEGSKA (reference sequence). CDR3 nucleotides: TGCAGTGCCCGAGCGGCTAGCGGGAGTAGTGAGCAGTTCTTC. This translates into CSARAASGSSEQFF.

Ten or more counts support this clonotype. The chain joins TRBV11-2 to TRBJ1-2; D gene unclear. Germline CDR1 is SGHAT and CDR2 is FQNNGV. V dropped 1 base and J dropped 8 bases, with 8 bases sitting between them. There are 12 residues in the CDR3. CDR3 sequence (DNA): TGTGCCAGCAGCTTAGTTTCGTACGGCTACACCTTC. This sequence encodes CASSLVSYGYTF.

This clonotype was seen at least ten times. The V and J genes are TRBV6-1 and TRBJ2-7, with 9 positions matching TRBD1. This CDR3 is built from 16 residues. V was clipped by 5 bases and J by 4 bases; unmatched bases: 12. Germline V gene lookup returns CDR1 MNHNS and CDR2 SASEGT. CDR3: CASSFNLRDREYEQYF. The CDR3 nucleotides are TGTGCCAGCAGTTTCAACCTCCGGGACAGGGAATACGAGCAGTACTTC.

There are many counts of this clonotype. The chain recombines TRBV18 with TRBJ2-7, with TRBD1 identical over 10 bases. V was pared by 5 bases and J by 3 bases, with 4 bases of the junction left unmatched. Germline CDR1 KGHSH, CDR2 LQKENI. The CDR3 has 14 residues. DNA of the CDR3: TGTGCCAGCTCAGCGACAGGGGGCAACTACGAGCAGTACTTC. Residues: CASSATGGNYEQYF.

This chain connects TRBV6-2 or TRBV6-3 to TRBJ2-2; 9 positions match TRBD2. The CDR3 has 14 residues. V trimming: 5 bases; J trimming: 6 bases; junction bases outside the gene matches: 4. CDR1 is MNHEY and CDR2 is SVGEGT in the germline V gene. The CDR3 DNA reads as TGTGCCAGCAGTATGGCGGGAGGGCCCGGGGAGCTGTTTTTT. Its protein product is CASSMAGGPGELFF.

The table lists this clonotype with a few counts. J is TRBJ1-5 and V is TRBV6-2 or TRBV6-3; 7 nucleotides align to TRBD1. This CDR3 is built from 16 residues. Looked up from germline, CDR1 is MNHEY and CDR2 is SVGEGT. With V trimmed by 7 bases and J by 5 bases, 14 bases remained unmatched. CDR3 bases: TGTGCCAGCATATCAGGGGACAGAGGATTAGATCAGCCCCAGCATTTT. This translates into CASISGDRGLDQPQHF.

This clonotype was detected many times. This chain's CDR3 is CAGRDQSGNYEQFF. The CDR3 nucleotides read TGTGCCGGAAGGGACCAGAGCGGGAACTATGAGCAGTTCTTC. The rearrangement links TRBV30 to TRBJ2-1; 7 nucleotides line up with TRBD2. CDR3 length: 14 amino acids. The trim removed 8 bases at V and 8 bases at J, leaving 15 bases unmatched. Germline V gene data show CDR1 as GTSNPN and CDR2 as SVGIG (reference sequence).

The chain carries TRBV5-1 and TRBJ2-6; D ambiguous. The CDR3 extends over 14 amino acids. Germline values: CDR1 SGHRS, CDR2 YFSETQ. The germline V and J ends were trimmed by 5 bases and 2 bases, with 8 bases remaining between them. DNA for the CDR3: TGCGCCAGCAGGTCCGCGCCTGGGGCCAACGTCCTGACTTTC. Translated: CASRSAPGANVLTF.

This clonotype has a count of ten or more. CDR3 DNA: TGTGCCAGCAGCGACAGGGGCAATCAGCCCCAGCATTTT. It translates to CASSDRGNQPQHF. The rearrangement joins TRBV19 to TRBJ1-5; TRBD1 matches 7 bases. V shed 9 bases and J 2 bases; nucleotides not matched to a gene: 4. The CDR3 extends over 13 amino acids. The germline V gene has CDR1 LNHDA and CDR2 SQIVND (reference sequence).

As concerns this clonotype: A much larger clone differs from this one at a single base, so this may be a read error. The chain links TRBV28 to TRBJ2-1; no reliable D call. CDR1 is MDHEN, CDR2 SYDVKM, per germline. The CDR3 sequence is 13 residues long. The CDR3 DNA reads TGTGCCAGCAGTTTATCAACGCCCCATGAGCGGTTCTTC. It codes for CASSLSTPHERFF.

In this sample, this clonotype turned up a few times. The CDR3 coding sequence is TGTGCCAGCAGTTTATCTGTGTTGACAGGGTCTAACTATGGCTACACCTTC. Protein sequence: CASSLSVLTGSNYGYTF. This rearrangement joins TRBV27 to TRBJ1-2, with TRBD1 matching over 7 bases. CDR1 and CDR2 (germline): MNHEY, SMNVEV (reference sequence). CDR3 length: 17 amino acids. Trimming took 0 bases from V and 0 from J; bases not matched to a gene: 7.

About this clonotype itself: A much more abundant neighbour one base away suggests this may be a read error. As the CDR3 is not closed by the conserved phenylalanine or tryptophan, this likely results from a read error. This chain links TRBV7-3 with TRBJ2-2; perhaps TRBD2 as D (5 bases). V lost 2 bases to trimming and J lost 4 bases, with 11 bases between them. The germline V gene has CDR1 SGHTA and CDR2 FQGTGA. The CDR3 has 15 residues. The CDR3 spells CASSLGLAGTGELFL. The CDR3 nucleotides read TGTGCCAGCAGCTTAGGGCTAGCAGGCACCGGGGAGCTGTTTCTT.

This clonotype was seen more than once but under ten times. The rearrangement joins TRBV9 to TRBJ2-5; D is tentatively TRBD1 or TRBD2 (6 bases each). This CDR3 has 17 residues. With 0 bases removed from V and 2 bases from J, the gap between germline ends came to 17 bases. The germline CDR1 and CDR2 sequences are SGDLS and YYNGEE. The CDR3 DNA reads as TGTGCCAGCAGCGTAGGTGAGGGGGGAAGACCACAAGAGACCCAGTACTTC. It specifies CASSVGEGGRPQETQYF.

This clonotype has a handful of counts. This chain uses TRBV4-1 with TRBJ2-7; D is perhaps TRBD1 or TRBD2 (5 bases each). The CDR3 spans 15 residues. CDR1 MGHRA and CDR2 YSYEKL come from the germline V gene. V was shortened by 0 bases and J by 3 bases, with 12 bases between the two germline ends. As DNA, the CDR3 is TGCGCCAGCAGCCAAGATATTAGTGGGGGCTACGAGCAGTACTTC. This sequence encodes CASSQDISGGYEQYF.